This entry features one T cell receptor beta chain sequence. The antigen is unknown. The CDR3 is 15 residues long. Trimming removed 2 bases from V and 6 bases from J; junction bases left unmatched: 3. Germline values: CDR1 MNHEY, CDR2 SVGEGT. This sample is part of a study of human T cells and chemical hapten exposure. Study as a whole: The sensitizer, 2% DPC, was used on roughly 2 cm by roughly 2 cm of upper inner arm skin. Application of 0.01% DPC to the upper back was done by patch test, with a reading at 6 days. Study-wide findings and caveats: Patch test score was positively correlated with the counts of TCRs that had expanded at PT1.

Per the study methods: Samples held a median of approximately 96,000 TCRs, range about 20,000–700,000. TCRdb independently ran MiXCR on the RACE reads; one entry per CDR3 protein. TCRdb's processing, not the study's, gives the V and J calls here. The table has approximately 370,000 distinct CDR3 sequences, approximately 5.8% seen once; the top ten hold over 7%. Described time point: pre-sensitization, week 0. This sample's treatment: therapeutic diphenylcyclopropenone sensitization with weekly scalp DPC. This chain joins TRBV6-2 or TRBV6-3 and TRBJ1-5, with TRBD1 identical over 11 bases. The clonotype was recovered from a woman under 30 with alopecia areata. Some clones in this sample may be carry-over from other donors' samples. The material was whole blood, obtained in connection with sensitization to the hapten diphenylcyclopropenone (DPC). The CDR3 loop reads CASSYRTGGGQPQHF. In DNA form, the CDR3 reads TGTGCCAGCAGTTACCGGACAGGGGGCGGTCAGCCCCAGCATTTT.